These 30 T cell receptor beta chains came from one sample sequenced in a study of blood T cell repertoires in COVID-19 (dated by TCRdb to about 2020). The method was the immunoSEQ multiplex PCR assay. In TCRdb, the immuneACCESS table is reduced to in-frame sequences with V and J assigned. These tables do not hold every clone; where another copy was compared, an unresolved V gene accounts for under half, and the others remain unexplained. The sample profile shows about 56,000 clones; roughly nine tenths of them were found once. The ten largest make up 20% of the sample. The sequenced sample consisted of peripheral blood. Receptors were obtained from a human donor in a cohort sampled during active COVID-19.

This clone has just one count. The chain is built from TRBV18 and TRBJ2-1; 13 bases map to TRBD2. Germline trimming cut 3 bases from V and 7 bases from J; bases unmatched to any gene: 6. This CDR3 is 16 amino acids long. Germline loops: CDR1 KGHSH, CDR2 LQKENI. The CDR3 coding sequence is TGTGCCAGCTCACCCCCCGGGACTAGCGGGGTAAATGAGCAGTTCTTC. It is translated as CASSPPGTSGVNEQFF. Full variable domain (outside the CDR3, taken from reference TRBV18 and TRBJ2-1): NAGVMQNPRHLVRRRGQEARLRCSPMKGHSHVYWYRQLPEEGLKFMVYLQKENIIDESGMPKERFSAEFPKEGPSILRIQQVVRGDSAAYFCASSPPGTSGVNEQFFGPGTRLTVL.

The chain recombines TRBV19 with TRBJ2-1, with 10 bases fitting TRBD2. J was trimmed by 6 bases and V by 5 bases; bases with no gene match: 7. Germline CDR1 and CDR2: LNHDA and SQIVND (reference sequence). This CDR3 comprises 15 residues. CDR3 loop: CASSARTSGSNEQFF. The DNA for the CDR3 is TGTGCCAGTAGTGCCCGGACTAGCGGCAGCAATGAGCAGTTCTTC.

The rearrangement joins TRBV6-1 to TRBJ2-1, with D unresolved. The CDR3 sequence is 13 residues long. With 1 base removed from V and 7 bases from J, the gap between germline ends came to 8 bases. CDR1 and CDR2 (germline): MNHNS, SASEGT. The CDR3, as DNA: TGTGCCAGCAGTGAAGGCGAGGTGAATGAGCAGTTCTTC. Translating gives CASSEGEVNEQFF.

The rearrangement links TRBV7-2 to TRBJ2-7; 9 bases line up with TRBD2. Germline V CDR1 and CDR2: SGHTA, FQGNSA. V was clipped by 2 bases and J by 7 bases; unmatched bases: 9. The CDR3 runs 15 residues. CDR3 sequence (DNA): TGTGCCAGCAGCTTAATGGCGGGGGGGCCGAGTGAGCAGTACTTC. Encoded protein: CASSLMAGGPSEQYF. The entire variable domain, with the rest obtained from reference TRBV7-2 and TRBJ2-7, is as follows: GAGVSQSPSNKVTEKGKDVELRCDPISGHTALYWYRQSLGQGLEFLIYFQGNSAPDKSGLPSDRFSAERTGGSVSTLTIQRTQQEDSAVYLCASSLMAGGPSEQYFGPGTRLTVT.

Here the CDR3 DNA reads TGTGCCATCAGTTCGGGACAGTCTGGGGCCAACGTCCTGACTTTC. Translation gives CAISSGQSGANVLTF. The chain couples TRBV10-3 to TRBJ2-6, with 7 bases fitting TRBD1. This CDR3 spans 15 amino acids. CDR1 is ENHRY, CDR2 SYGVKD, per germline. After removal of 5 bases from V and 1 base from J, the junction contained 2 bases not matched to a gene.

This clone was picked up a small number of times. This chain links TRBV7-6 with TRBJ1-4; TRBD1 agrees at 10 bases. The CDR3 sequence is 15 residues long. Germline trimming cut 1 base from V and 8 bases from J; bases unmatched to any gene: 4. Germline-derived CDR1 and CDR2 are SGHVS and FNYEAQ. CDR3 region: CASSLGTGGSEKLFF. The CDR3 bases are TGTGCCAGCAGCTTAGGGACAGGGGGTAGCGAAAAACTGTTTTTT.

The rearrangement links TRBV19 to TRBJ1-1, with D possibly being TRBD1 (6 bases). The V end was cut by 6 bases, the J end by 1 base, with 12 bases between. The CDR3 extends over 14 amino acids. The germline V gene has CDR1 LNHDA and CDR2 SQIVND (reference sequence). CDR3 bases: TGTGCCAGTAGCCAGGGGTGGGGGAACACTGAAGCTTTCTTT. This gives the protein CASSQGWGNTEAFF.

Written as DNA, the CDR3 is TGTGCCAGTAGTATGCCCAACCTAAATTCACCCCTCCACTTT. Translated, it gives CASSMPNLNSPLHF. The chain links TRBV19 to TRBJ1-6; D unclear. The CDR3 spans 14 residues. V was shortened by 3 bases and J by 7 bases, with 10 bases between the two germline ends. The germline CDR1 and CDR2 sequences are LNHDA and SQIVND (reference sequence).

The chain joins TRBV7-2 to TRBJ1-1; perhaps TRBD1 as D (6 bases). V shed 1 base and J shed 1 base, with 10 bases lying between them. The germline gives CDR1 SGHTA, CDR2 FQGNSA. This CDR3 has 15 residues. The CDR3 nucleotides are TGTGCCAGCAGCTTAGAGTCCAGGGGGAACACTGAAGCTTTCTTT. This codes for CASSLESRGNTEAFF.

The chain joins TRBV6-4 to TRBJ2-6; 7 nucleotides match TRBD1. The CDR3 is 18 amino acids. Germline-derived CDR1 and CDR2 are MRHNA and SNTAGT. Trimming removed 4 bases from V and 0 bases from J; junction bases left unmatched: 9. Here the CDR3 DNA reads TGTGCCAGCAGTGTCCTGACAGGGATACCCTCTGGGGCCAACGTCCTGACTTTC. Its translation is CASSVLTGIPSGANVLTF.

The genes are TRBV10-3 and TRBJ2-1; possibly TRBD1 for D (5 bases). The V gene's germline CDR1 is ENHRY and CDR2 SYGVKD. V lost 9 bases, J lost 5 bases, and 17 bases lay in between. The CDR3 sequence is 14 residues long. This chain's CDR3 is CAIGDIGRNNEQFF. The CDR3 nucleotides read TGTGCCATAGGGGATATAGGACGGAACAATGAGCAGTTCTTC.

CDR3 DNA: TGCAGTGTGGGAGGGTTGGACATTCAGTACTTC. Amino acid sequence: CSVGGLDIQYF. This chain links TRBV20-1 with TRBJ2-4; 7 bases are a match to TRBD2. J was trimmed by 8 bases and V by 7 bases; bases with no gene match: 5. The CDR3 consists of 11 residues. Germline V gene lookup returns CDR1 DFQATT and CDR2 SNEGSKA (reference sequence).

Concerning this clone: Distinct nucleotide sequences in the sample also encode this CDR3. This chain connects TRBV7-2 to TRBJ1-2, with a weak D call TRBD1 (6 bases). The CDR3 totals 15 residues. Trimming left V 6 bases short and J 5 bases short, with 19 bases between. The germline V gene encodes CDR1 SGHTA and CDR2 FQGNSA. The CDR3 nucleotides are TGTGCCAGCAGTCGTGGAAGGACGGGGACATATGGCTACACCTTC. It specifies CASSRGRTGTYGYTF. Together with reference TRBV7-2 and TRBJ1-2, the CDR3 gives the full variable domain: GAGVSQSPSNKVTEKGKDVELRCDPISGHTALYWYRQSLGQGLEFLIYFQGNSAPDKSGLPSDRFSAERTGGSVSTLTIQRTQQEDSAVYLCASSRGRTGTYGYTFGSGTRLTVV.

The V gene is TRBV11-1, the J gene TRBJ2-3; D is undetermined. CDR1 is SGHAT, CDR2 FQDESV, per germline (reference sequence). The V end was cut by 0 bases, the J end by 8 bases, with 6 bases between. The CDR3 extends over 12 amino acids. The CDR3 DNA reads TGTGCCAGCAGCTTAGCGGCTCGTACGCAGTATTTT. Encoded protein: CASSLAARTQYF.

The chain has TRBV9 and TRBJ2-1, with TRBD2 matching 8 bases. Germline loops: CDR1 SGDLS, CDR2 YYNGEE. This CDR3 is 15 amino acids long. The V and J ends lost 3 bases and 2 bases, in that order; junction bases with no gene match: 4. For the CDR3, the DNA is TGTGCCAGCAGCGCAGCGGGGGACGCCTACAATGAGCAGTTCTTC. Translating it yields CASSAAGDAYNEQFF.

The gene calls are TRBV30 and TRBJ2-3, with TRBD2 matching 10 bases. The length of the CDR3 is 15 residues. CDR1 is GTSNPN and CDR2 is SVGIG in the germline V gene (reference sequence). V trimming: 0 bases; J trimming: 5 bases; junction bases outside the gene matches: 5. The CDR3 nucleotides read TGTGCCTGGAGTGTAGCGGGGGGGCGGAGAGATACGCAGTATTTT. Residues: CAWSVAGGRRDTQYF.

The chain has TRBV7-6 and TRBJ1-4; possibly TRBD1 for D (6 bases). Trimming took 0 bases from V and 7 from J, leaving 9 bases between them. This CDR3 has 14 amino acids. CDR1 and CDR2 (germline): SGHVS, FNYEAQ. CDR3 amino acids: CASSLAQGREKLFF. The CDR3 DNA is TGTGCCAGCAGCTTAGCGCAGGGGCGTGAAAAACTGTTTTTT.

The chain recombines TRBV19 with TRBJ1-2; TRBD1 matches 7 bases. Germline CDR1 is LNHDA and CDR2 is SQIVND (reference sequence). V trimming: 7 bases; J trimming: 4 bases; junction bases outside the gene matches: 6. This CDR3 comprises 13 residues. Written as DNA, the CDR3 is TGTGCCAGTATCGACAGGGTCTCCTATGGCTACACCTTC. It yields the protein CASIDRVSYGYTF.

The CDR3 DNA reads TGCGCCAGCAGCTTAAGGACAGGGGGCCCAGATACGCAGTATTTT. Translating gives CASSLRTGGPDTQYF. The chain joins TRBV5-1 to TRBJ2-3; TRBD1 agrees at 11 bases. CDR1 and CDR2 (germline): SGHRS, YFSETQ. The CDR3 has 15 amino acids. V was clipped by 2 bases and J by 4 bases; unmatched bases: 3.

The J gene is TRBJ2-5, the V gene TRBV19; 8 bases are shared with TRBD1. Germline V lookup: CDR1 LNHDA, CDR2 SQIVND (reference sequence). The CDR3 runs 15 residues. V was clipped by 6 bases and J by 1 base; unmatched bases: 7. The CDR3 nucleotides read TGTGCCAGTAGACGGACAGGGATGAGCCAAGAGACCCAGTACTTC. Its protein is CASRRTGMSQETQYF.

This chain connects TRBV2 to TRBJ2-7, with TRBD1 matching 9 bases. Per the germline V gene, CDR1 is SNHLY and CDR2 is FYNNEI. The CDR3 covers 14 residues. J lost 9 bases, V lost 7 bases, and 13 bases had no gene match. The CDR3 sequence: CASKPGQGMNVQYF. The DNA of the CDR3 is TGTGCCAGCAAACCGGGACAGGGAATGAATGTGCAGTACTTC.

The CDR3 DNA follows: TGTGCCAGCTCACCATTAGCGGGCGACGACAATGAGCAGTTCTTC. Its protein is CASSPLAGDDNEQFF. The chain employs TRBV18 and TRBJ2-1; 7 nucleotides agree with TRBD2. There are 15 residues in the CDR3. CDR1 and CDR2 from the germline V gene are KGHSH and LQKENI. Trimming removed 2 bases from V and 5 bases from J; junction bases left unmatched: 6.

The chain combines TRBV18 with TRBJ2-3, with TRBD2 matching 11 bases. The trim removed 3 bases at V and 0 bases at J, leaving 5 bases unmatched. The CDR3 has 17 residues. Germline assignment: CDR1 KGHSH and CDR2 LQKENI. The CDR3 sequence is CASSPLAGGGSTDTQYF. As DNA, the CDR3 is TGTGCCAGCTCACCGCTAGCGGGGGGCGGGAGCACAGATACGCAGTATTTT.

As DNA, the CDR3 is TGTGCCAGCAGTTACTCGATAGCAGGGGGCAATGAGCAGTTCTTC. It translates to CASSYSIAGGNEQFF. The chain joins TRBV6-2 or TRBV6-3 to TRBJ2-1, with 7 bases that match TRBD1. Germline loops: CDR1 MNHEY, CDR2 SVGEGT. The CDR3 totals 15 residues. V lost 0 bases and J lost 6; bases outside the gene matches: 5.

The chain recombines TRBV10-2 with TRBJ2-3; 13 positions match TRBD2. CDR3 length: 16 residues. Trimming cost V 6 bases and J 3 bases; bases outside gene matches: 6. CDR1 is WSHSY, CDR2 SAAADI, per germline. This chain's CDR3 is CASRATLAGGTDTQYF. In nucleotides, the CDR3 is TGCGCCAGCAGAGCCACACTAGCGGGGGGGACAGATACGCAGTATTTT.

The chain couples TRBV5-4 to TRBJ1-2; TRBD1 might be the D (6 bases). Trimming took 2 bases from V and 4 from J, leaving 12 bases between them. This CDR3 comprises 14 residues. Germline loops: CDR1 SGHNT, CDR2 YYREEE (reference sequence). The CDR3 region has the DNA TGTGCCAGCAGCTTCCAGGGGACGGGCTATGGCTACACCTTC. This translates into CASSFQGTGYGYTF.

This chain links TRBV6-2 or TRBV6-3 with TRBJ2-7, with D possibly TRBD1 on 6 matching bases. Germline loops: CDR1 MNHEY, CDR2 SVGEGT. This CDR3 comprises 13 residues. Trimming shortened V by 6 bases and J by 3 bases, and 12 bases separated the two germline ends. The CDR3 sequence is CASSQGLIYEQYF. In nucleotides, the CDR3 is TGTGCCAGCAGCCAGGGGCTAATCTACGAGCAGTACTTC.

This chain joins TRBV18 and TRBJ1-1; weak D call: TRBD1 (5 bases). This CDR3 is 13 amino acids long. The germline CDR1 and CDR2 sequences are KGHSH and LQKENI. Trimming cost V 5 bases and J 4 bases, with 11 bases left between them. The chain's CDR3 is CASSVSGGTEAFF. The CDR3 bases are TGTGCCAGCTCAGTCTCGGGGGGCACTGAAGCTTTCTTT. Filled out from reference TRBV18 and TRBJ1-1, the complete variable domain reads NAGVMQNPRHLVRRRGQEARLRCSPMKGHSHVYWYRQLPEEGLKFMVYLQKENIIDESGMPKERFSAEFPKEGPSILRIQQVVRGDSAAYFCASSVSGGTEAFFGQGTRLTVV.

This clone was counted once. The chain couples TRBV19 to TRBJ1-2; D unclear. There are 15 residues in the CDR3. Germline loops: CDR1 LNHDA, CDR2 SQIVND (reference sequence). V lost 3 bases and J lost 0, with 11 bases in between. CDR3 in DNA: TGTGCCAGTAGTATTACAGAATTAGCTAACTATGGCTACACCTTC. Translation gives CASSITELANYGYTF.

This sequence joins TRBV6-5 and TRBJ1-1; 8 bases line up with TRBD1. This CDR3 spans 15 amino acids. Losses at the gene ends were 2 bases for V and 4 bases for J; bases not matched to a gene: 6. CDR1 is MNHEY, CDR2 SVGAGI, per germline. CDR3 sequence reads: CASSYGNRGITEAFF. As DNA, the CDR3 is TGTGCCAGCAGTTACGGGAACAGGGGGATCACTGAAGCTTTCTTT.